The clone carrying this T cell receptor beta chain came up a few times. Its antigen is as yet unknown. The data belong to a study of T cell repertoires in cytomegalovirus infection. Whole-study context: Public TCR beta signatures provided an indication of both CMV infection and a matching HLA type.

Study results and caveats: CMV-specific TCR beta clonotypes restricted by HLA-C dominated the ex vivo response.

This CDR3 is built from 15 residues. Germline V gene lookup returns CDR1 SGHTA and CDR2 FQGNSA. V was clipped by 2 bases and J by 5 bases; unmatched bases: 4. TCRdb passed the reads through MiXCR, listing each CDR3 protein once. The sample holds roughly 500,000 distinct CDR3 sequences, about 42% seen once. V and J are TRBV7-2 and TRBJ2-1, with 9 bases matching TRBD2. Sequencing was performed on cultured PBMCs, taken from culture after CMV antigen stimulation. The clonotype comes from a human donor in good health (CMV status not recorded). Some clones in this sample may be carry-over from other donors' samples. CDR3 sequence reads: CASSLLAGGHNEQFF. CDR3 DNA: TGTGCCAGCAGCTTACTCGCGGGGGGGCACAATGAGCAGTTCTTC.